These T cell receptor beta chains were read from a single sample in a study of response to subunit inactivated influenza vaccine. TCRdb reprocessed the RT-PCR reads via MiXCR and lists one record per CDR3 protein. The sample includes around 500,000 distinct CDR3 sequences, roughly 9.8% of them seen just once. The sequenced sample was PBMCs from blood, obtained about 40 days after vaccination. All receptors come from a man over 45 who received an inactivated influenza vaccine. Each CDR3 is given with its conserved first and last residue. Fields, in order: V gene, J gene, CDR3 length, CDR3 protein.

TRBV7-9	TRBJ1-2	15	CASSLDVSGIYGYTF
TRBV28	TRBJ2-7	14	CASSPQMGGREQYF
TRBV18	TRBJ2-7	13	CASSPPGRYEQYF
TRBV7-9	TRBJ1-1	12	CASSPGPAKAFF
TRBV12-3/TRBV12-4	TRBJ1-2	15	CASSPTGGTGYGYTF
TRBV5-5	TRBJ1-2	13	CASSLARRVGYTF
TRBV20-1	TRBJ2-7	17	CSASAGGASGASYEQYF
TRBV12-3/TRBV12-4	TRBJ1-1	16	CASSQRQGSGNTEAFF
TRBV12-3/TRBV12-4	TRBJ2-5	14	CASGTSGSYETQYF
TRBV30	TRBJ2-5	15	CAWKRETGRQETQYF
TRBV20-1	TRBJ2-7	14	CKKNRDRSSYEQYF
TRBV7-2	TRBJ2-5	14	CASSSVGTPKTQYF
TRBV4-3	TRBJ2-1	17	CASSQDFYSQAGNEQFF
TRBV29-1	TRBJ2-5	14	CSVQTGGPQETQYF
TRBV4-2	TRBJ2-2	16	CASSQDPGRGTGELFF
TRBV20-1	TRBJ2-7	13	CSARRQGVYEQYF
TRBV7-2	TRBJ2-7	15	CASSPWASGGYEQYF
TRBV5-1	TRBJ2-7	15	CASSTKTGKAYEQYF
TRBV4-1	TRBJ2-7	17	CASSLTEFPGLGEEQYF
TRBV20-1	TRBJ2-1	16	CSAKHRSSSSYNEQFF
TRBV15	TRBJ2-7	13	CATSRDGPYEQYF
TRBV4-2	TRBJ1-2	14	CASSQAYRDGGYTF
TRBV18	TRBJ2-3	13	CASSPDRQRGQYF
TRBV4-2	TRBJ2-1	14	CASSQVTGVGEQFF
TRBV6-5	TRBJ1-5	14	CASSSGIGNQPQHF
TRBV6-5	TRBJ2-3	15	CASSYTGQGPDTQYF
TRBV29-1	TRBJ2-2	12	CSAVRGTGELFF
TRBV18	TRBJ2-4	14	CASSRTGGKNIQYF
TRBV7-8	TRBJ2-3	17	CASSSLTGPSRTDTQYF
TRBV7-2	TRBJ2-3	14	CASSFAGSADTQYF
TRBV20-1	TRBJ2-7	13	CSARRGAGYEQYF